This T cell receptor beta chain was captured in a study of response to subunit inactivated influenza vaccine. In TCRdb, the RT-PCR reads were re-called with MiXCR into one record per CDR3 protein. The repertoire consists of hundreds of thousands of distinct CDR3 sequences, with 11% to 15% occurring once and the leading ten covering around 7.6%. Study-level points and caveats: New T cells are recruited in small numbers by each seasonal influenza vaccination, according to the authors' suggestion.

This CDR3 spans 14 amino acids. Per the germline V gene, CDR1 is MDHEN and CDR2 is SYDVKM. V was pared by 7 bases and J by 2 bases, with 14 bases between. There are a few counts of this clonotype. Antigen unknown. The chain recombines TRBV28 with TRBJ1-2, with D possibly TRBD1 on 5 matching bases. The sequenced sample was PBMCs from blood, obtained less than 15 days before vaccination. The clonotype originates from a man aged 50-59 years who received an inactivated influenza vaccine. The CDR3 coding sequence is TGTGCCAGCACGGGCGGTGGGGGAAACTATGGCTACACCTTC. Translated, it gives CASTGGGGNYGYTF.